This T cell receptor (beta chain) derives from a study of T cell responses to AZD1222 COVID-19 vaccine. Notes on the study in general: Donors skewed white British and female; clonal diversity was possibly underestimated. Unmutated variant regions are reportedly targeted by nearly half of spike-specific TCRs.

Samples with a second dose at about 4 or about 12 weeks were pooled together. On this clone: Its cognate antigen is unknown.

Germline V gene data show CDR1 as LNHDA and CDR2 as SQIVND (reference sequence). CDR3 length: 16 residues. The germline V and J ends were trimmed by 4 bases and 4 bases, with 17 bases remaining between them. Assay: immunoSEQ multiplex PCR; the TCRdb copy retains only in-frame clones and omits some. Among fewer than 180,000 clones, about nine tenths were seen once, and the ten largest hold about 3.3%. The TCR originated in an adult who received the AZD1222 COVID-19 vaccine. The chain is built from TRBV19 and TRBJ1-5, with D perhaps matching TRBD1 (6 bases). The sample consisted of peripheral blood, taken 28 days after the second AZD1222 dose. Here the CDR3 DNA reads TGTGCCAGTAGTACCGGGGGCGCTAGGGTAAATCAGCCCCAGCATTTT. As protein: CASSTGGARVNQPQHF.